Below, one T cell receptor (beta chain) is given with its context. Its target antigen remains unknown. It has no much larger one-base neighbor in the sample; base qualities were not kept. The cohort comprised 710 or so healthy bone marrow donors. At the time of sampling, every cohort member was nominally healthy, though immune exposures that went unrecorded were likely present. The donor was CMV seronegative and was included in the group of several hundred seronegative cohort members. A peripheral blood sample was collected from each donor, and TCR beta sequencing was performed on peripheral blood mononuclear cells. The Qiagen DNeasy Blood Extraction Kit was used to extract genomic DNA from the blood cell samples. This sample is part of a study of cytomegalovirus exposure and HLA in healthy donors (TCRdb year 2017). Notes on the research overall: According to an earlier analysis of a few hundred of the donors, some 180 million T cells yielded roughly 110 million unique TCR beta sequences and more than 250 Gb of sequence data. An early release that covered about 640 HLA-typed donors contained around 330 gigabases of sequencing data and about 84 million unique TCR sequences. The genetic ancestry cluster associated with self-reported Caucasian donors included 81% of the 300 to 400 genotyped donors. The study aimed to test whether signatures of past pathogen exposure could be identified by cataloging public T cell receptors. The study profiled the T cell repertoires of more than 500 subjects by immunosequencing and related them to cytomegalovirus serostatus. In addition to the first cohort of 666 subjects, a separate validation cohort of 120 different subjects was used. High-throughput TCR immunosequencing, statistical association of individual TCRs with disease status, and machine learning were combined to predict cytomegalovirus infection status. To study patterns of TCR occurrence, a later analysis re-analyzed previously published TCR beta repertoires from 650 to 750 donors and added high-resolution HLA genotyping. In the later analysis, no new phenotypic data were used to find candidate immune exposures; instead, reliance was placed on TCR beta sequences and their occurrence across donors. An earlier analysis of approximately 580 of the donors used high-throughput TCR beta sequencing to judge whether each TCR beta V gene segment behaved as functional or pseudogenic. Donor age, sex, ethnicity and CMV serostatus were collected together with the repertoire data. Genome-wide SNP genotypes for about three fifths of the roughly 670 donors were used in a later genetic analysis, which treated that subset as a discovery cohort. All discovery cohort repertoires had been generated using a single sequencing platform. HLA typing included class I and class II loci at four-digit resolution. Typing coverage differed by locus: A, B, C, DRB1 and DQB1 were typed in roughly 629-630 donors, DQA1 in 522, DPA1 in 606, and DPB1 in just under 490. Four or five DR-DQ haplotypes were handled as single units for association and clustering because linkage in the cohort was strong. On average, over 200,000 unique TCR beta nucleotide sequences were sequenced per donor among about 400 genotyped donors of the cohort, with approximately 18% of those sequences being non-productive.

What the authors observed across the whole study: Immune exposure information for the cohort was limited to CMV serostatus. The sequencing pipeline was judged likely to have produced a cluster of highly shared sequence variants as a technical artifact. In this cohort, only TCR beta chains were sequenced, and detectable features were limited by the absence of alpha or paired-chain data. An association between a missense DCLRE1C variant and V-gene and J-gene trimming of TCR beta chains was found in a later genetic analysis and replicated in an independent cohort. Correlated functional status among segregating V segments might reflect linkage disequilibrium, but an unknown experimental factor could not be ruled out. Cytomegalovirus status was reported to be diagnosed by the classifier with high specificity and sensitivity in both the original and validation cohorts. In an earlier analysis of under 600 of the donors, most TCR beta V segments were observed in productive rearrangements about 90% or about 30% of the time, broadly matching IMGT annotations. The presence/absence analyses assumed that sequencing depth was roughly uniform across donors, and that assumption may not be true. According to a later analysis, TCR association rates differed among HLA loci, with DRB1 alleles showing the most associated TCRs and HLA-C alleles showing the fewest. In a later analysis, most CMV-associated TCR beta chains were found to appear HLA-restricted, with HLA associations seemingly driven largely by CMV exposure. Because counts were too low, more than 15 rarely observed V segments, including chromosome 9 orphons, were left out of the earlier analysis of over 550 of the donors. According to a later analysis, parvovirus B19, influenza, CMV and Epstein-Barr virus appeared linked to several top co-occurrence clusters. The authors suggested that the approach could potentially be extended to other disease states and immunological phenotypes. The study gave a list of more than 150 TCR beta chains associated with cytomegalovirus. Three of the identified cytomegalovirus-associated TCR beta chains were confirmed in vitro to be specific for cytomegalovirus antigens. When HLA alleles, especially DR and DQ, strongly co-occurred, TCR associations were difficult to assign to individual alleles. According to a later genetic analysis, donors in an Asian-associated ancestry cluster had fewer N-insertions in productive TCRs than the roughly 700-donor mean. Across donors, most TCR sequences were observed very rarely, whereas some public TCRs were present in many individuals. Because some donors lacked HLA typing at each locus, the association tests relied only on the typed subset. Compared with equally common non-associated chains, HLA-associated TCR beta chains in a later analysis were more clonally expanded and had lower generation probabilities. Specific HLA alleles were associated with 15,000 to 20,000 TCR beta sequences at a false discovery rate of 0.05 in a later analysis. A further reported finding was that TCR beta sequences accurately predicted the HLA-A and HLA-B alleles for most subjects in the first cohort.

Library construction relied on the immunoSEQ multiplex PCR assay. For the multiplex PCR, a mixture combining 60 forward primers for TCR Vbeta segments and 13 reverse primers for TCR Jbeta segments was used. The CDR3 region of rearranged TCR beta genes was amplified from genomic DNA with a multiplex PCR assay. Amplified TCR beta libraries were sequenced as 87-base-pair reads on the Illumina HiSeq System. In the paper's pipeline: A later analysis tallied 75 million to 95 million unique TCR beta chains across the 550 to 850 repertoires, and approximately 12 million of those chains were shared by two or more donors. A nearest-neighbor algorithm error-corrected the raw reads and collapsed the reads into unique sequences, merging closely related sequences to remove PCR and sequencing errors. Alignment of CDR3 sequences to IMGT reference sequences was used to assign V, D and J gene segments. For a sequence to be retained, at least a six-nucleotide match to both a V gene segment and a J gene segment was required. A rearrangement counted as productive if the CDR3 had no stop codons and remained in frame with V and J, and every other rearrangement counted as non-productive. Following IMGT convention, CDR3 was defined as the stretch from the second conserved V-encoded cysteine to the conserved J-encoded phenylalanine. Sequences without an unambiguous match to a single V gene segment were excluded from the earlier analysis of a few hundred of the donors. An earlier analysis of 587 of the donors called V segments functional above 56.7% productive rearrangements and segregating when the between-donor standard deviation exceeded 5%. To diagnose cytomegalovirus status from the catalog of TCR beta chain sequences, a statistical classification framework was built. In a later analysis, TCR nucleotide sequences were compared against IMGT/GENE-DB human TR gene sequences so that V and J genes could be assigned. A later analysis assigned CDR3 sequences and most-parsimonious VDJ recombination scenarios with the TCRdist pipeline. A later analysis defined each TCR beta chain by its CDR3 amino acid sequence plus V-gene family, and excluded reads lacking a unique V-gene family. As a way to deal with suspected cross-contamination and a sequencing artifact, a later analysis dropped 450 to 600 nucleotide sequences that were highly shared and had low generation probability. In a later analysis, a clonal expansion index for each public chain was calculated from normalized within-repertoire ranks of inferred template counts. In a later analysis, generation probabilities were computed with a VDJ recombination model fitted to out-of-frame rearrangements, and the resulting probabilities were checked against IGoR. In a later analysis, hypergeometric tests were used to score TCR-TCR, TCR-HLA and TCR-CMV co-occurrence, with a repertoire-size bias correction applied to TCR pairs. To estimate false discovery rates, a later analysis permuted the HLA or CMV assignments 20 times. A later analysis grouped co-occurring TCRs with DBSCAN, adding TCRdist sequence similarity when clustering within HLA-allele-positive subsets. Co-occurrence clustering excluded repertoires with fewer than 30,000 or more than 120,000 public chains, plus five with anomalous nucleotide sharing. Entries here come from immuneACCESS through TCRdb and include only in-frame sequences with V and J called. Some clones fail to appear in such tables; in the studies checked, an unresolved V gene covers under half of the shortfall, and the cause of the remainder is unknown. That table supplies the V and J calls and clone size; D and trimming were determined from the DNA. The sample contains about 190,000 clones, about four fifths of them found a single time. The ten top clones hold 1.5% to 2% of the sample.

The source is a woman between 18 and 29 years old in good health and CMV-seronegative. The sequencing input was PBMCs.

The base sequence is TGTGCCAGCAGCTCCCAGCGGGAAGGGGGCAATGAGCAGTTCTTC. The resulting protein is CASSSQREGGNEQFF. Rearrangement joined TRBV7-8 to TRBJ2-1; possibly the D gene is TRBD2, per 7 matching bases. The CDR3 runs 15 residues from the cysteine to the phenylalanine. Only the CDR3 DNA stays, 45 bases, in frame from base 1. The germline ends are 16 bases apart after V is trimmed by 4 bases and J by 6 bases. For CDR1 and CDR2, the germline V gene lists SGHVS and FQNEAQ. Full variable domain (CDR3 extended with the reference TRBV7-8 and TRBJ2-1 proteins): GAGVSQSPRYKVAKRGQDVALRCDPISGHVSLFWYQQALGQGPEFLTYFQNEAQLDKSGLPSDRFFAERPEGSVSTLKIQRTQQEDSAVYLCASSSQREGGNEQFFGPGTRLTVL.